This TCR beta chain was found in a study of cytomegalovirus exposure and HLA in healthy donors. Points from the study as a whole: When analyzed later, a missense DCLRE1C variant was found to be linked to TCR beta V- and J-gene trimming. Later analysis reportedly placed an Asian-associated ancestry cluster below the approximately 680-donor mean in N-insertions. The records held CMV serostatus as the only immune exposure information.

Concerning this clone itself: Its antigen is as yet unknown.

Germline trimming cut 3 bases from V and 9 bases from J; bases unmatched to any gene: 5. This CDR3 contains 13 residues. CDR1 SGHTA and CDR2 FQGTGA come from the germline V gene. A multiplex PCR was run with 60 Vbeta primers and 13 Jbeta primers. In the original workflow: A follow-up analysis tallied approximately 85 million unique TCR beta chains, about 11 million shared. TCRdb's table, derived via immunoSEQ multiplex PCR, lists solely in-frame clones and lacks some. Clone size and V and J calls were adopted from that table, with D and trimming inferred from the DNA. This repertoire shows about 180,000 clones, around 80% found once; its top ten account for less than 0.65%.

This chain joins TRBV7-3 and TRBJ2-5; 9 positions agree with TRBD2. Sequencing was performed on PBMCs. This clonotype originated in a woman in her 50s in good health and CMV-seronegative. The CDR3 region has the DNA TGTGCCAGCAGCTTGACTAGCGGAGGCTCCCAGTACTTC. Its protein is CASSLTSGGSQYF.